This entry lists 28 T cell receptor beta chains sequenced from one sample in a study of PD-L1 blockade in urothelial cancer (dated by TCRdb to 2015 to 2018). The intended sense of this specimen's time point label: pretreatment peripheral blood. To prepare the library, the immunoSEQ multiplex PCR assay was applied. The immuneACCESS repertoire file appears here via TCRdb, limited to in-frame rearrangements. These files lack a portion of the clones; in checked studies, under half of the deficit traces to unresolved V genes, and the cause of the others is not known. A total of about 53,000 clones appear in this sample, around 85% of them only once. Of the sample, roughly 14% is held by the ten largest clones. Sequences were derived from PBMCs, sampled around atezolizumab (anti-PD-L1) treatment. These receptors came from a woman in her sixties or seventies with urothelial cancer.

The chain combines TRBV5-1 with TRBJ1-4; TRBD1 might be the D (6 bases). The CDR3 covers 13 residues. V was pared by 0 bases and J by 8 bases, with 8 bases between. Germline V gives CDR1 SGHRS, CDR2 YFSETQ. The chain's CDR3 is CASSLAGEEKLFF. Here the CDR3 DNA reads TGCGCCAGCAGCTTGGCAGGGGAAGAAAAACTGTTTTTT.

This clone was recorded a few times. V is TRBV7-9 and J is TRBJ1-6; no clear D gene. This CDR3 is 14 amino acids long. Germline V gives CDR1 SEHNR, CDR2 FQNEAQ (reference sequence). Trimming took 6 bases from V and 7 from J, leaving 13 bases between them. CDR3 bases: TGTGCCAGCAGTTTTGGACTATTGAATTCACCCCTCCACTTT. It translates to CASSFGLLNSPLHF.

This chain joins TRBV5-1 and TRBJ1-4, with 7 bases aligning to TRBD1. The trim removed 5 bases at V and 8 bases at J, leaving 9 bases unmatched. Per the germline V gene, CDR1 is SGHRS and CDR2 is YFSETQ. The CDR3 sequence is 14 residues long. CDR3 amino acids: CASRLTGVEEKLFF. The CDR3 region has the DNA TGCGCCAGCAGACTTACAGGGGTAGAGGAAAAACTGTTTTTT.

The chain combines TRBV4-1 with TRBJ1-1; TRBD1 aligns across 9 bases. The CDR3 contains 17 residues. Germline V gene sequence: CDR1 MGHRA, CDR2 YSYEKL. The junction had 7 bases not matched to a gene; V was cut back by 1 base and J by 1 base. Here the CDR3 reads CASSQGARTGANTEAFF. The CDR3 coding sequence is TGCGCCAGCAGCCAAGGGGCGAGGACAGGGGCGAACACTGAAGCTTTCTTT.

V usage is TRBV7-2 and J usage is TRBJ1-4, with D possibly being TRBD1 (5 bases). With 0 bases removed from V and 4 bases from J, the gap between germline ends came to 12 bases. The CDR3 is made up of 16 amino acids. Looked up from germline, CDR1 is SGHTA and CDR2 is FQGNSA. The CDR3: CASSLALGGINEKLFF. In DNA, the CDR3 is TGTGCCAGCAGCTTAGCGCTGGGGGGGATTAATGAAAAACTGTTTTTT.

The J gene is TRBJ2-3, the V gene TRBV27; the D gene is possibly TRBD1 (6 bases). Germline CDR1 and CDR2: MNHEY and SMNVEV (reference sequence). V lost 5 bases and J lost 1, with 22 bases in between. The CDR3 has 18 amino acids. For the CDR3, the DNA is TGTGCCAGCAGTCCCAACGTCCCCTCACACAGGGGCACAGATACGCAGTATTTT. Amino acids: CASSPNVPSHRGTDTQYF.

The rearrangement links TRBV4-3 to TRBJ1-4, with D hard to call. V was cut by 2 bases and J by 4 bases, with 5 bases left in between. This CDR3 has 13 residues. Germline assignment: CDR1 LGHNA and CDR2 YSLEER. The CDR3 DNA sequence: TGCGCCAGCAGCCAAAACAATAATGAAAAACTGTTTTTT. Translating gives CASSQNNNEKLFF.

The rearrangement uses TRBV5-5 and TRBJ1-5, with TRBD1 identical over 10 bases. This CDR3 has 14 amino acids. Unmatched junction bases numbered 4, after V lost 3 bases and J lost 7 bases. Germline V CDR1 and CDR2: SGHKS, YYEKEE (reference sequence). The CDR3 protein is CASSSDRGEQPQHF. The CDR3 DNA follows: TGTGCCAGCAGCTCGGACAGGGGGGAACAGCCCCAGCATTTT.

The chain couples TRBV5-5 to TRBJ2-3; 7 bases agree with TRBD2. Germline values: CDR1 SGHKS, CDR2 YYEKEE (reference sequence). V lost 4 bases to trimming and J lost 8 bases; unmatched junction nucleotides: 10. The CDR3 is 14 amino acids. The CDR3 sequence: CASSPGLRDGTQYF. CDR3 coding DNA: TGTGCCAGCAGCCCGGGACTAAGAGACGGTACGCAGTATTTT.

The rearrangement joins TRBV6-1 to TRBJ2-7, with 7 bases lining up with TRBD1. After removal of 8 bases from V and 3 bases from J, the junction contained 10 bases not matched to a gene. The CDR3 is made up of 14 amino acids. Per germline, CDR1 MNHNS and CDR2 SASEGT. Here the CDR3 reads CASRQGTAVYEQYF. Here the CDR3 DNA reads TGTGCCAGCCGACAGGGTACAGCAGTCTACGAGCAGTACTTC.

This chain connects TRBV5-5 to TRBJ2-7; tentatively, D is TRBD2 (5 bases). Germline CDR1 and CDR2: SGHKS and YYEKEE (reference sequence). V was pared by 0 bases and J by 0 bases, with 7 bases between. CDR3 length equals 14 residues. CDR3 sequence reads: CASSLAGSSYEQYF. The CDR3 region has the DNA TGTGCCAGCAGCTTGGCTGGGAGCTCCTACGAGCAGTACTTC.

The CDR3, as DNA: TGTGCCAGCAGCTTTGTCTCGGGTGTAGAGACCCAGTACTTC. Encoded protein: CASSFVSGVETQYF. The chain combines TRBV5-6 with TRBJ2-5; no clear D. Trimming removed 2 bases from V and 4 bases from J, with 12 bases in between. The CDR3 is 14 residues long. Germline loops: CDR1 SGHDT, CDR2 YYEEEE.

Here the CDR3 reads CASSLASGMGNSPLHF. For the CDR3, the DNA is TGTGCCAGCAGCTTAGCTTCCGGGATGGGGAATTCACCCCTCCACTTT. The chain carries TRBV7-6 and TRBJ1-6; no reliable D call. From germline, CDR1 is SGHVS and CDR2 FNYEAQ. The CDR3 runs to 16 residues. V dropped 0 bases and J dropped 7 bases, with 13 bases sitting between them.

V gene TRBV9 combines with J gene TRBJ2-3; TRBD1 is a possible D gene (6 bases). Trimming removed 4 bases from V and 2 bases from J, with 20 bases in between. This CDR3 comprises 17 residues. Germline V gives CDR1 SGDLS, CDR2 YYNGEE. The CDR3 reads CASSQTQLDRDTDTQYF. The CDR3 DNA reads as TGTGCCAGCAGCCAGACTCAATTGGACAGAGACACAGATACGCAGTATTTT.

This chain connects TRBV6-5 to TRBJ1-6, with TRBD1 matching over 7 bases. Germline V gene sequence: CDR1 MNHEY, CDR2 SVGAGI. J gave up 7 bases and V 6 bases, and 9 bases lay outside the gene matches. The CDR3 consists of 15 residues. The CDR3 is CASSAGGQWNSPLHF. The CDR3 DNA reads as TGTGCCAGCAGCGCTGGGGGACAGTGGAATTCACCCCTCCACTTT.

The rearrangement joins TRBV18 to TRBJ2-2, with 7 bases lining up with TRBD1. The germline gives CDR1 KGHSH, CDR2 LQKENI. The CDR3 consists of 15 residues. V trimming: 5 bases; J trimming: 7 bases; junction bases outside the gene matches: 10. CDR3 sequence: CASSERQGGGGELFF. CDR3 DNA: TGTGCCAGCTCAGAACGACAGGGCGGAGGCGGGGAGCTGTTTTTT. Drawing the rest from reference TRBV18 and TRBJ2-2, the complete variable domain is NAGVMQNPRHLVRRRGQEARLRCSPMKGHSHVYWYRQLPEEGLKFMVYLQKENIIDESGMPKERFSAEFPKEGPSILRIQQVVRGDSAAYFCASSERQGGGGELFFGEGSRLTVL.

The chain employs TRBV6-5 and TRBJ2-5, with 10 bases matching TRBD2. There are 16 residues in the CDR3. J was trimmed by 5 bases and V by 2 bases; bases with no gene match: 8. The germline gives CDR1 MNHEY, CDR2 SVGAGI. The CDR3 reads CASSYGLAGVRETQYF. The CDR3 nucleotides read TGTGCCAGCAGTTACGGGCTAGCGGGAGTCAGGGAGACCCAGTACTTC.

This clone was seen a single time. The chain couples TRBV15 to TRBJ2-2; TRBD1 matches at 7 bases. The CDR3 is made up of 20 amino acids. The trim removed 0 bases at V and 2 bases at J, leaving 15 bases unmatched. Germline V gene sequence: CDR1 LNHNV, CDR2 YYDKDF (reference sequence). In nucleotides, the CDR3 is TGTGCCACCAGCAGAGACCCAAGACAGACAGGGTTCGTCAACACCGGGGAGCTGTTTTTT. Protein: CATSRDPRQTGFVNTGELFF.

This sequence joins TRBV19 and TRBJ2-3; maybe TRBD2 (5 bases). The CDR3 totals 13 residues. The V end was cut by 10 bases, the J end by 3 bases, with 14 bases between. The V gene's germline CDR1 is LNHDA and CDR2 SQIVND (reference sequence). The CDR3 DNA reads as TGTGCCATTTCCCGAGGGTTTACAGATACGCAGTATTTT. It codes for CAISRGFTDTQYF.

V is TRBV2 and J is TRBJ1-3, with 7 bases fitting TRBD1. CDR1 is SNHLY and CDR2 is FYNNEI in the germline V gene. V shed 7 bases, J shed 4 bases, and the junction held 4 bases outside the gene matches. The CDR3 length is 13 residues. Here the CDR3 reads CASTRTGGNTIYF. CDR3 bases: TGTGCCAGCACACGGACAGGAGGAAACACCATATATTTT. The full variable domain, in which reference TRBV2 and TRBJ1-3 provide the parts outside the CDR3, is EPEVTQTPSHQVTQMGQEVILRCVPISNHLYFYWYRQILGQKVEFLVSFYNNEISEKSEIFDDQFSVERPDGSNFTLKIRSTKLEDSAMYFCASTRTGGNTIYFGEGSWLTVV.

V gene TRBV5-1 combines with J gene TRBJ2-2, with TRBD1 matching over 7 bases. Germline loops: CDR1 SGHRS, CDR2 YFSETQ. The length of the CDR3 is 15 residues. With 6 bases clipped from V and 2 bases from J, the junction kept 7 bases outside the gene matches. The CDR3 nucleotides are TGCGCCAGCACTCTGACAGGGCCCAACACCGGGGAGCTGTTTTTT. Encoded protein: CASTLTGPNTGELFF.

This clone has only a few counts. J is TRBJ1-2 and V is TRBV5-1, with 7 nucleotides matching TRBD1. There are 15 residues in the CDR3. Germline V gene sequence: CDR1 SGHRS, CDR2 YFSETQ. V shed 3 bases and J 0 bases; nucleotides not matched to a gene: 5. The chain's CDR3 is CASSWAGTANYGYTF. CDR3 bases: TGCGCCAGCAGCTGGGCCGGGACAGCTAACTATGGCTACACCTTC.

The chain combines TRBV28 with TRBJ1-1, with 8 bases that match TRBD1. The junction had 7 bases not matched to a gene; V was cut back by 3 bases and J by 10 bases. This CDR3 comprises 13 residues. The germline gives CDR1 MDHEN, CDR2 SYDVKM. Here the CDR3 DNA reads TGTGCCAGCAGTTTCCCCAGGGGGCGCGGAGCTTTCTTT. The encoded protein is CASSFPRGRGAFF.

V usage is TRBV20-1 and J usage is TRBJ2-7; TRBD2 is a possible D gene (6 bases). There are 11 residues in the CDR3. Germline V CDR1 and CDR2: DFQATT, SNEGSKA (reference sequence). V was cut by 4 bases and J by 4 bases, with 8 bases left in between. CDR3 loop: CSAIGGYEQYF. The CDR3 DNA is TGCAGTGCTATTGGGGGGTACGAGCAGTACTTC.

The CDR3 sequence is CASSSLPEAGELFF. The CDR3 DNA follows: TGTGCCAGCAGTTCACTCCCGGAGGCCGGGGAGCTGTTTTTT. The J gene is TRBJ2-2, the V gene TRBV27; D is perhaps TRBD2 (5 bases). The germline V gene has CDR1 MNHEY and CDR2 SMNVEV (reference sequence). Deletions cut 4 bases from V and 6 bases from J, with 12 bases between. The CDR3 sequence is 14 residues long.

This chain uses TRBV2 with TRBJ2-4, with D tentatively TRBD2 (7 bases). The V end lost 6 bases, the J end lost 0 bases, and 21 bases lay between the germline ends. The length of the CDR3 is 18 residues. Per germline, CDR1 SNHLY and CDR2 FYNNEI. The chain's CDR3 is CASRVGGGSVLAKNIQYF. The CDR3 region has the DNA TGTGCCAGCAGGGTAGGGGGGGGGTCGGTACTAGCCAAAAACATTCAGTACTTC.

The V and J genes are TRBV6-5 and TRBJ2-3; 8 nucleotides align to TRBD1. The V and J ends lost 9 bases and 3 bases, in that order; junction bases with no gene match: 5. Germline CDR1 is MNHEY and CDR2 is SVGAGI. There are 13 residues in the CDR3. CDR3 nucleotides: TGTGCCAGTCAGACAGGGGTAACAGATACGCAGTATTTT. Translating gives CASQTGVTDTQYF.

V is TRBV5-4 and J is TRBJ2-6; D may be TRBD1 (6 bases). The CDR3 totals 18 residues. Germline loops: CDR1 SGHNT, CDR2 YYREEE (reference sequence). The V end lost 0 bases, the J end lost 1 base, and 14 bases lay between the germline ends. CDR3 residues: CASSLARTAVSGANVLTF. The CDR3 bases are TGTGCCAGCAGCTTGGCCAGGACAGCTGTATCTGGGGCCAACGTCCTGACTTTC. Supplemented by reference TRBV5-4 and TRBJ2-6, the full variable domain reads ETGVTQSPTHLIKTRGQQVTLRCSSQSGHNTVSWYQQALGQGPQFIFQYYREEENGRGNFPPRFSGLQFPNYSSELNVNALELDDSALYLCASSLARTAVSGANVLTFGAGSRLTVL.